Following are 13 T cell receptor beta chains from one sample sequenced in a study of Ad26.COV2.S vaccination and SARS-CoV-2 variants. Treatment noted: roughly 20 received Ad26.COV2.S at low or high dose, single or two shots; a few received placebo; per-sample allocation not given. The samples date from day 63 after the first vaccine or placebo injection. Clones were read by immunoSEQ multiplex PCR, and TCRdb kept only the in-frame ones, dropping some. Among a few hundred thousand clones listed, roughly 88% were seen once. The sequences come from peripheral blood, collected in a trial of Ad26.COV2.S vaccine versus placebo. The source is a person aged 18 to 59 who received the Ad26.COV2.S COVID-19 vaccine or a placebo.

This clone has only a few counts. This chain connects TRBV27 to TRBJ1-5; D ambiguous. V was cut by 3 bases and J by 5 bases, with 8 bases left in between. The CDR3 is 13 amino acids. The germline V gene has CDR1 MNHEY and CDR2 SMNVEV (reference sequence). The CDR3 here is CASSFAPDQPQHF. The CDR3 coding sequence is TGTGCCAGCAGTTTCGCCCCTGATCAGCCCCAGCATTTT.

This clone has only one observation. The chain employs TRBV18 and TRBJ1-4; weak D call: TRBD1 (6 bases). V lost 6 bases and J lost 8, with 19 bases in between. Germline lookup yields CDR1 KGHSH and CDR2 LQKENI. The CDR3 is made up of 15 amino acids. The CDR3 sequence: CASSPPHLQGEKLFF. The CDR3 DNA reads as TGTGCCAGCTCGCCGCCACACCTTCAGGGGGAAAAACTGTTTTTT.

Only one count was recorded for this clone. The chain employs TRBV18 and TRBJ1-4; D unclear. Germline V gives CDR1 KGHSH, CDR2 LQKENI. The CDR3 is made up of 16 amino acids. The germline V and J ends were trimmed by 3 bases and 8 bases, with 19 bases remaining between them. CDR3 loop: CASSPTVGIREEKLFF. As DNA, the CDR3 is TGTGCCAGCTCACCTACCGTGGGAATTAGAGAAGAAAAACTGTTTTTT.

The chain joins TRBV7-9 to TRBJ2-1; 11 bases are a match to TRBD2. Germline V gene sequence: CDR1 SEHNR, CDR2 FQNEAQ (reference sequence). The CDR3 runs 16 residues. V shed 5 bases and J 7 bases; nucleotides not matched to a gene: 10. The CDR3: CASSLSGLAGGNEQFF. CDR3 nucleotide sequence: TGTGCCAGCAGCCTAAGTGGGCTAGCGGGAGGTAATGAGCAGTTCTTC.

This rearrangement joins TRBV12-3 or TRBV12-4 to TRBJ1-2; 8 bases match TRBD1. This CDR3 comprises 12 residues. V was pared by 4 bases and J by 14 bases, with 9 bases of the junction left unmatched. The CDR3 sequence: CASSSETGDKTF. The CDR3 region has the DNA TGTGCCAGCAGTTCCGAGACAGGGGATAAAACCTTC.

The CDR3 protein is CASSQSRQGLGGYTF. CDR3 sequence (DNA): TGTGCCAGCAGCCAATCGAGACAGGGACTAGGTGGCTACACCTTC. V and J are TRBV14 and TRBJ1-2; 7 bases match TRBD1. Germline V gives CDR1 SGHDN, CDR2 FVKESK. With 2 bases clipped from V and 7 bases from J, the junction kept 10 bases outside the gene matches. This CDR3 has 15 amino acids.

This clone was observed once. The chain recombines TRBV10-1 with TRBJ2-2; D remains unclear. Trimming removed 7 bases at V and 5 bases at J, with 14 bases between. The length of the CDR3 is 14 residues. CDR1 and CDR2 from the germline V gene are WNHNN and SYGVQD (reference sequence). In DNA form, the CDR3 reads TGCGCCAGCACCAACCAGCGACGGACCGGGGAGCTGTTTTTT. Protein: CASTNQRRTGELFF.

CDR3 amino acids: CASSPTTRQGNTEAFF. CDR3 bases: TGTGCCAGCTCACCAACGACAAGACAGGGGAACACTGAAGCTTTCTTT. V gene TRBV18 combines with J gene TRBJ1-1, with TRBD1 matching 7 bases. Germline trimming cut 2 bases from V and 1 base from J; bases unmatched to any gene: 7. CDR1 is KGHSH and CDR2 is LQKENI in the germline V gene. The CDR3 spans 16 residues.

The chain uses TRBV5-6 and TRBJ1-2, with a tentative D call TRBD1 (5 bases). Germline CDR1 SGHDT, CDR2 YYEEEE. V was pared by 3 bases and J by 7 bases, with 13 bases between. The CDR3 loop spans 13 amino acids. The CDR3, as DNA: TGTGCCAGCAGCTCCGACAGCTGGGGTGGCTACACCTTC. Its protein product is CASSSDSWGGYTF.

The J gene is TRBJ1-2, the V gene TRBV14, with a weak D call TRBD1 (5 bases). Germline CDR1 reads SGHDN; CDR2 reads FVKESK. This CDR3 comprises 17 residues. Between the trimmed V and J ends, which lost 3 bases and 6 bases, there was a span of 23 bases. CDR3 sequence reads: CASSQRFWAPGTHGYTF. CDR3 coding DNA: TGTGCCAGCAGCCAGAGGTTCTGGGCACCCGGGACCCATGGCTACACCTTC.

The DNA of the CDR3 is TGTGCCAGCAGCTTAGCCCGCCTTGACTTAGCTAACTATGGCTACACCTTC. Translation gives CASSLARLDLANYGYTF. The V gene is TRBV7-2, the J gene TRBJ1-2; the D is unclear. The CDR3 runs 17 residues. CDR1 SGHTA and CDR2 FQGNSA come from the germline V gene. The V and J ends lost 0 bases and 0 bases respectively, with 14 bases between them.

The chain has TRBV18 and TRBJ1-2, with 11 bases fitting TRBD1. V shed 2 bases, J shed 7 bases, and the junction held 3 bases outside the gene matches. The germline V gene has CDR1 KGHSH and CDR2 LQKENI. This CDR3 region has 14 residues. CDR3 in amino acids: CASSPGQGAGGYTF. CDR3 sequence (DNA): TGTGCCAGCTCACCAGGACAGGGGGCTGGTGGCTACACCTTC.

The V call is TRBV29-1, the J call TRBJ1-3, with 8 nucleotides matching TRBD1. J lost 4 bases, V lost 7 bases, and 9 bases had no gene match. Germline loops: CDR1 SQVTM, CDR2 ANQGSEA. The CDR3 has 14 amino acids. The CDR3 DNA reads TGCAGCGCTGATATAGACAGGGGAGGAAACACCATATATTTT. It yields the protein CSADIDRGGNTIYF.